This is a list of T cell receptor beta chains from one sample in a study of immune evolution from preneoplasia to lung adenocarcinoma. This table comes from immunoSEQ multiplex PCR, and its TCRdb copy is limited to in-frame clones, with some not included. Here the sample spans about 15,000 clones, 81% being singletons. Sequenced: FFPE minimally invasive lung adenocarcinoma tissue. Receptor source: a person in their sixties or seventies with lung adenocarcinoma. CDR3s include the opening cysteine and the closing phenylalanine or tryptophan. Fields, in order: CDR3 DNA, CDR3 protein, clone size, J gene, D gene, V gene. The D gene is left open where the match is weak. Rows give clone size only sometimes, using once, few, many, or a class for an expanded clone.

cdr3_nt: TGTGCCAGCAGTGACGGAGGGCCAACAGATACGCAGTATTTT
cdr3_aa: CASSDGGPTDTQYF
clone_size: -
j_call: TRBJ2-3
d_call: -
v_call: TRBV6-4

cdr3_nt: TGTGCCAGCAGGGGGAGCAATCAGCCCCAGCATTTT
cdr3_aa: CASRGSNQPQHF
clone_size: -
j_call: TRBJ1-5
d_call: -
v_call: TRBV27

cdr3_nt: TGTGCCAGCAGCCCGATTCCGGGACCGCCGGGCACCGGGGAGCTGTTTTTT
cdr3_aa: CASSPIPGPPGTGELFF
clone_size: -
j_call: TRBJ2-2
d_call: -
v_call: TRBV9

cdr3_nt: TGTGCCAGCATCCTCGGGGACAGGGCGGCTGGGGCCAACGTCCTGACTTTC
cdr3_aa: CASILGDRAAGANVLTF
clone_size: -
j_call: TRBJ2-6
d_call: TRBD1
v_call: TRBV7-8

cdr3_nt: TGTGCCATCAGTGAGGAGGGTAACTATGGCTACACCTTC
cdr3_aa: CAISEEGNYGYTF
clone_size: -
j_call: TRBJ1-2
d_call: -
v_call: TRBV10-3

cdr3_nt: TGTGCCATCATCGCCCATGACGGACCGAACACCGGGGAGCTGTTTTTT
cdr3_aa: CAIIAHDGPNTGELFF
clone_size: -
j_call: TRBJ2-2
d_call: -
v_call: TRBV10-3

cdr3_nt: TGCAGCGTACAGGGGAACACTGAAGCTTTCTTT
cdr3_aa: CSVQGNTEAFF
clone_size: -
j_call: TRBJ1-1
d_call: -
v_call: TRBV29-1

cdr3_nt: TGTGCCAGCAGTTTATGGGACAGACCCTACGAGCAGTACTTC
cdr3_aa: CASSLWDRPYEQYF
clone_size: -
j_call: TRBJ2-7
d_call: -
v_call: TRBV28

cdr3_nt: TGTGCCAGCTCACCAAACAGGGGCTCCTACAATGAGCAGTTCTTC
cdr3_aa: CASSPNRGSYNEQFF
clone_size: -
j_call: TRBJ2-1
d_call: TRBD1
v_call: TRBV18

cdr3_nt: TGTGCCATCAGCCAACAGGGAGCCAAAAACATTCAGTACTTC
cdr3_aa: CAISQQGAKNIQYF
clone_size: -
j_call: TRBJ2-4
d_call: -
v_call: TRBV10-3

cdr3_nt: TGTGCCAGTTCGGGGAACTACGAGCAGTACTTC
cdr3_aa: CASSGNYEQYF
clone_size: -
j_call: TRBJ2-7
d_call: -
v_call: TRBV11-2

cdr3_nt: TGTGCCAGCAGCAAGACAGGGAGACTTTCACCCCTCCACTTT
cdr3_aa: CASSKTGRLSPLHF
clone_size: -
j_call: TRBJ1-6
d_call: TRBD1
v_call: TRBV14

cdr3_nt: TGTGCCAGCAGTGAATATTCGGACAGGGTTAGCGAAAAACTGTTTTTT
cdr3_aa: CASSEYSDRVSEKLFF
clone_size: -
j_call: TRBJ1-4
d_call: TRBD1
v_call: TRBV25-1

cdr3_nt: TGCAGCGTCGGACAGGGGGTAAGCACTGAAGCTTTCTTT
cdr3_aa: CSVGQGVSTEAFF
clone_size: -
j_call: TRBJ1-1
d_call: TRBD1
v_call: TRBV29-1

cdr3_nt: TGTGCCAGCACCGATCGGAGGGATGAGCAGTTCTTC
cdr3_aa: CASTDRRDEQFF
clone_size: -
j_call: TRBJ2-1
d_call: -
v_call: TRBV28

cdr3_nt: TGTGCCTGGAGGGGGGACCAGGGGGGGGAATTCTTC
cdr3_aa: CAWRGDQGGEFF
clone_size: -
j_call: TRBJ2-1
d_call: -
v_call: TRBV30

cdr3_nt: TGCGCCAGCAGCCAAGTGAGATTGGTGAACACCGGGGAGCTGTTTTTT
cdr3_aa: CASSQVRLVNTGELFF
clone_size: -
j_call: TRBJ2-2
d_call: -
v_call: TRBV4-3

cdr3_nt: TGTGCCAGCTCACAGGGGGCCGGGTATGGCTACACCTTC
cdr3_aa: CASSQGAGYGYTF
clone_size: few
j_call: TRBJ1-2
d_call: TRBD1
v_call: TRBV18

cdr3_nt: TGTGCCAGTAAGGGGACAGGTGGCGGCTACACCTTC
cdr3_aa: CASKGTGGGYTF
clone_size: -
j_call: TRBJ1-2
d_call: TRBD1
v_call: TRBV27

cdr3_nt: TGTGCCAGCAGCTTATGGGTAATCGATACGCAGTATTTT
cdr3_aa: CASSLWVIDTQYF
clone_size: -
j_call: TRBJ2-3
d_call: -
v_call: TRBV7-2